The T cell receptor (beta chain) described here comes from a study of CD8 T cells in ankylosing spondylitis. Concerning this clonotype: Its specificity is not known.

General observations from the study: Peripheral blood samples showed relatively rare disease-linked clones, and these clones were CD8+. Matched ankylosing spondylitis synovial fluid reportedly showed significant enrichment of disease-linked clones. For ankylosing spondylitis blood, a TCR beta motif of seven to nine highly homologous variants appeared characteristic. In synovial fluid and blood from reactive arthritis, some motif variants were previously reported.

A quantitative 5'-RACE method, one with molecular barcodes, was used to make TCR beta libraries. TCRdb re-called the 5' RACE reads through MiXCR, storing one row per CDR3 protein. The sample shows 650,000 to 800,000 distinct CDR3 sequences, roughly 19% of them seen only once. V was pared by 4 bases and J by 0 bases, with 23 bases between. CDR3 length: 18 amino acids. Germline CDR1 is SGHDT and CDR2 is YYEEEE. The clonotype was recovered from a male donor with ankylosing spondylitis. The sequencing input was blood, either unsorted or a sorted T cell fraction (not recorded which). V gene TRBV5-6 combines with J gene TRBJ2-7, with D possibly matching TRBD2 (6 bases). For the CDR3, the DNA is TGTGCCAGCAGCGAGGAGGTGACTGGCGGGGAGAGCTCCTACGAGCAGTACTTC. Its translation is CASSEEVTGGESSYEQYF.